These 12 T cell receptor beta chains share one sample of origin, sequenced in a study of CXCR3-negative and CXCR3-positive naive CD8 T cells. Via 5' RACE with UMI labels, TRB cDNA libraries were prepared. TCRdb re-called the 5' RACE reads; one entry per CDR3 protein, DNA not given. This repertoire includes roughly 30,000 distinct CDR3 sequences. The sample was memory CD8+ T cells from blood. The source is a human donor in good health. Some clones in this sample may be carry-over from other donors' samples.

V gene TRBV20-1 combines with J gene TRBJ2-5; the TCRdb D gene call, TRBD1, has no DNA to confirm it. The CDR3 is 11 amino acids. Germline CDR1 DFQATT, CDR2 SNEGSKA (reference sequence). The CDR3 is CSPGWGETQYF.

The V gene is TRBV4-3, the J gene TRBJ2-7; checking the TCRdb D call of TRBD2 is not possible without DNA. CDR1 is LGHNA and CDR2 is YSLEER in the germline V gene. CDR3 size: 16 residues. The CDR3 spells CASSQGAGEGAYEQYF.

The CDR3 protein is CASSLSGARANTEAFF. V and J are TRBV13 and TRBJ1-1; TCRdb picks TRBD1, but there is no DNA to check that call. Germline V lookup: CDR1 PRHDT, CDR2 FYEKMQ (reference sequence). The length of the CDR3 is 16 residues.

The chain has TRBV6-4 and TRBJ2-3. This CDR3 contains 15 residues. Germline V gives CDR1 MRHNA, CDR2 SNTAGT. The CDR3 sequence: CASSEGVAETDTQYF.

The rearrangement links TRBV7-9 to TRBJ2-1. Germline loops: CDR1 SEHNR, CDR2 FQNEAQ (reference sequence). The CDR3 runs to 12 residues. This CDR3 reads CASSLDGDEQFF.

The chain joins TRBV14 to TRBJ2-1; the D call of TRBD1 rests on TCRdb alone, since no DNA is present to check it. The CDR3 is 13 amino acids. The germline V gene has CDR1 SGHDN and CDR2 FVKESK. CDR3 loop: CASSQDSGGKQFF.

The CDR3 here is CASSPPGAYEQYF. This sequence joins TRBV7-2 and TRBJ2-7; TCRdb outputs TRBD1, but without DNA this stays unchecked. This CDR3 is built from 13 residues. Germline V gene sequence: CDR1 SGHTA, CDR2 FQGNSA.

The chain couples TRBV4-2 to TRBJ2-1; no DNA is available, so the TRBD2 call from TCRdb remains unchecked. The CDR3 loop spans 16 amino acids. CDR1 is LGHNA and CDR2 is YNFKEQ in the germline V gene. The CDR3 here is CASSQEITSGGAEQFF.

According to its frequency, this clonotype is large. The V and J genes are TRBV3-1 and TRBJ2-7. CDR3 size: 11 residues. CDR1 LGHDT and CDR2 YNNKEL come from the germline V gene (reference sequence). CDR3 loop: CASSHSYEQYF.

V usage is TRBV6-2 or TRBV6-3 and J usage is TRBJ2-2; with no DNA, the TCRdb D assignment of TRBD1 cannot be verified. CDR1 and CDR2 from the germline V gene are MNHEY and SVGEGT. The CDR3 consists of 15 residues. CDR3 protein: CASIYRGLDTGELFF.

The chain uses TRBV21-1 and TRBJ2-7; the D gene TCRdb calls, TRBD1, cannot be checked with no DNA. TRBV21-1 is classified as a pseudogene. The CDR3 contains 14 residues. This CDR3 reads CASSTRDSIYEQYF.

The chain combines TRBV29-1 with TRBJ1-1. Germline CDR1 is SQVTM and CDR2 is ANQGSEA. CDR3 length equals 11 residues. Here the CDR3 reads CSVEPDTEAFF.